The next 31 T cell receptor beta chains were all read from a single sample in a study of beta chain features in type 1 diabetes. Expressed TCRB transcripts were sequenced, since all the RNA that had been isolated was reverse transcribed. Measured with immunoSEQ multiplex PCR; TCRdb has only the in-frame clones, and not every one. The table lists about 210,000 clones, roughly a tenth of them singletons. Sequenced sample: central memory CD4+ T cells from blood. The receptor source for this set is a young man in good health.

On this clone itself: A read error may explain this, as a much larger clone is one base away. This chain links TRBV5-4 with TRBJ2-1, with TRBD1 matching 7 bases. This CDR3 has 15 amino acids. The V gene's germline CDR1 is SGHNT and CDR2 YYREEE (reference sequence). The V segment lost 0 bases and the J segment 4 bases; nucleotides outside the gene matches: 4. In DNA form, the CDR3 reads TGTGCCAGCAGCTTGGGCGGCAGGGGGTACAATGAGCAGTTCTTC. The encoded protein is CASSLGGRGYNEQFF.

The table lists this clone with a few counts. The chain links TRBV30 to TRBJ1-1; tentatively, D is TRBD1 (5 bases). CDR3 length: 14 amino acids. The ends were cut back, 0 bases at V and 7 bases at J, with 15 bases in the middle. Germline V gives CDR1 GTSNPN, CDR2 SVGIG (reference sequence). CDR3 amino acids: CAWSVPGTKYEAFF. For the CDR3, the DNA is TGTGCCTGGAGTGTACCGGGGACCAAGTATGAAGCTTTCTTT.

This clone was recorded a few times. The chain's CDR3 is CASSFGGNSYNEQFF. Here the CDR3 DNA reads TGTGCCAGCAGCTTTGGCGGTAACTCCTACAATGAGCAGTTCTTC. The chain employs TRBV7-2 and TRBJ2-1; no firm D call. Per the germline V gene, CDR1 is SGHTA and CDR2 is FQGNSA. This CDR3 contains 15 residues. V was cut by 3 bases and J by 0 bases, with 9 bases left in between.

The table lists this clone with a few counts. The chain employs TRBV4-1 and TRBJ2-1; a weak D match, TRBD2 (5 bases). CDR1 is MGHRA and CDR2 is YSYEKL in the germline V gene. V lost 2 bases and J lost 4, with 12 bases in between. The CDR3 totals 15 residues. CDR3 region: CASSQSGIIYNEQFF. CDR3 in DNA: TGCGCCAGCAGCCAATCGGGGATTATTTACAATGAGCAGTTCTTC.

The genes are TRBV5-1 and TRBJ2-7, with D maybe TRBD2 (5 bases). Germline V gives CDR1 SGHRS, CDR2 YFSETQ. V was shortened by 0 bases and J by 5 bases, with 12 bases between the two germline ends. The CDR3 length is 14 residues. CDR3 nucleotides: TGCGCCAGCAGCTTGGCCCGGCTAGCCCACGAGCAGTACTTC. This sequence encodes CASSLARLAHEQYF.

The rearrangement uses TRBV29-1 and TRBJ1-5; 7 positions agree with TRBD1. CDR3 length: 13 residues. The V segment lost 4 bases and the J segment 5 bases; nucleotides outside the gene matches: 5. Germline CDR1 reads SQVTM; CDR2 reads ANQGSEA. CDR3 sequence: CSVATGRHQPQHF. The CDR3 bases are TGCAGCGTTGCGACAGGGAGGCATCAGCCCCAGCATTTT.

The chain links TRBV10-3 to TRBJ2-5; D call uncertain. The CDR3 sequence is 11 residues long. Germline V gene data show CDR1 as ENHRY and CDR2 as SYGVKD. V dropped 1 base and J dropped 5 bases, with 2 bases sitting between them. CDR3 sequence reads: CAISEWETQYF. DNA for the CDR3: TGTGCCATCAGTGAGTGGGAGACCCAGTACTTC.

V is TRBV7-7 and J is TRBJ2-7; tentatively, D is TRBD2 (5 bases). V was pared by 1 base and J by 6 bases, with 10 bases between. Germline CDR1 is SSHAT and CDR2 is FNYEAQ (reference sequence). The CDR3 runs 13 residues. The chain's CDR3 is CASSLEFSGEQYF. The CDR3 DNA sequence: TGTGCCAGCAGCTTAGAATTCAGCGGCGAGCAGTACTTC.

The gene calls are TRBV2 and TRBJ2-5; D remains ambiguous. The J call may be incorrect, as the DNA end agrees better with TRBJ2-7. The CDR3 extends over 13 amino acids. The germline V gene encodes CDR1 SNHLY and CDR2 FYNNEI. For the CDR3, the DNA is TGTGCCAGCAGTGAACCGTTCGATTACGAGCAGTACTTC. Translating gives CASSEPFDYEQYF.

Only a few counts were recorded for this clone. The chain has TRBV2 and TRBJ2-1; D gene unclear. Germline V gene data show CDR1 as SNHLY and CDR2 as FYNNEI. The CDR3 sequence is 15 residues long. V gave up 5 bases and J gave up 0 bases, with 11 bases separating them. In DNA form, the CDR3 reads TGTGCCAGCAGTAGACGACGGAGCTCCTACAATGAGCAGTTCTTC. Its translation: CASSRRRSSYNEQFF.

This clone was observed a handful of times. The rearrangement uses TRBV6-5 and TRBJ1-5; 8 positions match TRBD1. Germline V gene lookup returns CDR1 MNHEY and CDR2 SVGAGI. After removal of 6 bases from V and 7 bases from J, the junction contained 5 bases not matched to a gene. The CDR3 runs to 13 residues. DNA of the CDR3: TGTGCCAGCAGAAACAGGGGGAACCAGCCCCAGCATTTT. This encodes CASRNRGNQPQHF.

This clone was seen ten or more times. The chain couples TRBV2 to TRBJ2-1, with D unresolved. Germline CDR1 SNHLY, CDR2 FYNNEI. The CDR3 extends over 13 amino acids. Trimming left V 8 bases short and J 5 bases short, with 13 bases between. The DNA of the CDR3 is TGTGCCAGCCTCACCGGTCGGAACAATGAGCAGTTCTTC. It encodes CASLTGRNNEQFF.

This clone was seen once. The chain is built from TRBV19 and TRBJ2-6; D ambiguous. Germline CDR1 LNHDA, CDR2 SQIVND (reference sequence). V was clipped by 4 bases and J by 4 bases, with 14 bases between them. The CDR3 loop spans 16 amino acids. The CDR3 sequence is CASSKLARAGANVLTF. CDR3 DNA sequence: TGTGCCAGTAGTAAGCTCGCCCGGGCAGGGGCCAACGTCCTGACTTTC.

This chain uses TRBV29-1 with TRBJ1-1; 8 positions match TRBD1. The ends lost 6 bases at V and 11 bases at J; junction bases unmatched: 11. CDR3 length: 12 residues. CDR1 and CDR2 from the germline V gene are SQVTM and ANQGSEA. This CDR3 is CSVDRAQGWAFF. As DNA, the CDR3 is TGCAGCGTGGACAGGGCCCAGGGGTGGGCTTTCTTT.

About this clone itself: An end of the junction differs from the germline gene, which may be a read error. The CDR3 region is CARSVAPGGYNEQFF. The CDR3 DNA is TGTGCCCGCAGCGTAGCACCGGGGGGGTACAATGAGCAGTTCTTC. The chain couples TRBV9 to TRBJ2-1; 8 positions match TRBD2. Germline assignment: CDR1 SGDLS and CDR2 YYNGEE. The CDR3 extends over 15 amino acids.

Remarks on this clone: In the same sample, other DNA sequences code for this CDR3. This chain joins TRBV7-9 and TRBJ2-7, with TRBD1 identical over 9 bases. After removal of 1 base from V and 3 bases from J, the junction contained 1 base not matched to a gene. The CDR3 has 14 residues. CDR1 and CDR2 (germline): SEHNR, FQNEAQ (reference sequence). CDR3 sequence: CASSLGTGVYEQYF. As DNA, the CDR3 is TGTGCCAGCAGCTTAGGGACAGGGGTCTACGAGCAGTACTTC.

This clone was observed many times. The V gene is TRBV5-4, the J gene TRBJ2-7, with D perhaps matching TRBD1 (5 bases). The V and J ends lost 0 bases and 6 bases respectively, with 16 bases between them. The CDR3 extends over 15 amino acids. The germline V gene has CDR1 SGHNT and CDR2 YYREEE (reference sequence). The CDR3 sequence: CASSLEVGPPVEQYF. In DNA, the CDR3 is TGTGCCAGCAGCTTGGAGGTGGGGCCCCCGGTCGAGCAGTACTTC.

As DNA, the CDR3 is TGCGCCAGCAGTCAGGGATCTCACAATGAGCAGTTCTTC. Translated, it gives CASSQGSHNEQFF. This rearrangement joins TRBV5-1 to TRBJ2-1, with D possibly matching TRBD1 (5 bases). Germline V gene lookup returns CDR1 SGHRS and CDR2 YFSETQ. The CDR3 has 13 amino acids. V lost 5 bases to trimming and J lost 5 bases, with 11 bases between them.

This clone was detected only a few times. This chain uses TRBV2 with TRBJ2-1, with no clear D. Germline values: CDR1 SNHLY, CDR2 FYNNEI. V lost 2 bases, J lost 1 base, and 9 bases lay in between. The CDR3 has 15 amino acids. CDR3 in amino acids: CASSERPPSYNEQFF. CDR3 in DNA: TGTGCCAGCAGTGAAAGGCCACCTTCCTACAATGAGCAGTTCTTC.

This clone was detected a few times. A far larger clone is off by one base, so a read error is likely. Within the sample, other DNA sequences also encode this same CDR3. The chain recombines TRBV7-9 with TRBJ2-3; 7 positions match TRBD2. Germline CDR1 and CDR2: SEHNR and FQNEAQ (reference sequence). CDR3 length equals 18 residues. The CDR3 sequence: CASSSRVASGTSTDTQYF. The CDR3 DNA reads as TGCGCCAGCAGCTCCCGAGTGGCTAGCGGCACTAGCACAGATACGCAGTATTTT.

This clone has a handful of counts. The chain recombines TRBV7-6 with TRBJ2-2; D remains ambiguous. Germline V CDR1 and CDR2: SGHVS, FNYEAQ. Trimming shortened V by 2 bases and J by 6 bases, and 10 bases separated the two germline ends. The CDR3 spans 14 residues. The CDR3 region is CASSLSLGAGELFF. The CDR3 nucleotides are TGTGCCAGCAGCTTATCGTTAGGAGCCGGGGAGCTGTTTTTT.

In the case of this clone: An end of the junction differs from the germline gene, which may be a read error. CDR3 coding DNA: TGTGCCATCAGTGAGTCGGAAGCGGATACGCAGTATTTT. It yields the protein CAISESEADTQYF. The chain employs TRBV6-5 and TRBJ2-3; D gene ambiguous. This CDR3 is built from 13 residues. The germline CDR1 and CDR2 sequences are MNHEY and SVGAGI.

This clone was detected many times. The rearrangement links TRBV5-6 to TRBJ2-5; no reliable D call. The ends were cut back, 4 bases at V and 2 bases at J, with 12 bases in the middle. The CDR3 contains 14 residues. Germline lookup yields CDR1 SGHDT and CDR2 YYEEEE. The CDR3 region has the DNA TGTGCCAGCAGCAGAAGGCCACTGCAAGAGACCCAGTACTTC. Protein product: CASSRRPLQETQYF.

A word on this clone: A much more abundant neighbour one base away suggests this may be a read error. Other nucleotide sequences from this sample produce the same CDR3. The J gene is TRBJ1-1, the V gene TRBV4-1; D not certain. This CDR3 spans 13 amino acids. Between the trimmed V and J ends, which lost 0 bases and 1 base, there was a span of 3 bases. Germline CDR1 and CDR2: MGHRA and YSYEKL. The CDR3 spells CASSQDPNTEAFF. For the CDR3, the DNA is TGCGCCAGCAGCCAAGATCCGAACACTGAAGCTTTCTTT.

The J gene is TRBJ1-2, the V gene TRBV30; tentative D call: TRBD1 (6 bases). Trimming took 3 bases from V and 4 from J, leaving 9 bases between them. The CDR3 spans 12 residues. Per germline, CDR1 GTSNPN and CDR2 SVGIG (reference sequence). CDR3: CAWSQGSYGYTF. For the CDR3, the DNA is TGTGCCTGGAGCCAGGGGTCCTATGGCTACACCTTC.

The genes are TRBV10-1 and TRBJ2-7; D is ambiguous. The CDR3 is 13 amino acids. Between the trimmed V and J ends, which lost 2 bases and 5 bases, there was a span of 10 bases. Germline assignment: CDR1 WNHNN and CDR2 SYGVQD (reference sequence). The CDR3 DNA sequence: TGCGCCAGCAGTGAGGACGGGCTTGACGAGCAGTACTTC. It codes for CASSEDGLDEQYF.

The genes are TRBV11-2 and TRBJ2-7; the match to TRBD1 covers 7 bases. Germline V gene lookup returns CDR1 SGHAT and CDR2 FQNNGV. The junction had 6 bases not matched to a gene; V was cut back by 1 base and J by 3 bases. This CDR3 comprises 15 residues. CDR3 bases: TGTGCCAGCAGCTTAGTGCCGACAGGGAACTACGAGCAGTACTTC. Its translation: CASSLVPTGNYEQYF.

The chain recombines TRBV6-6 with TRBJ2-7; 9 bases agree with TRBD2. The J segment lost 5 bases and the V segment lost 2 bases, leaving 7 bases of the junction unmatched. The germline gives CDR1 MNHNY, CDR2 SVGAGI (reference sequence). CDR3 length equals 15 residues. The CDR3 is CASSYGSGSRNEQYF. The CDR3 bases are TGTGCCAGCAGTTACGGTAGCGGGAGTCGCAACGAGCAGTACTTC.

This clone was counted at least ten times. The chain carries TRBV29-1 and TRBJ1-4, with D possibly matching TRBD1 (6 bases). CDR3 length equals 13 residues. Trimming stripped 6 bases from V and 8 bases from J, with 16 bases between. Per the germline V gene, CDR1 is SQVTM and CDR2 is ANQGSEA. For the CDR3, the DNA is TGCAGCGTGGGAGCGGACAGTTACGAAAAACTGTTTTTT. It translates to CSVGADSYEKLFF. Looking up the rest from reference TRBV29-1 and TRBJ1-4 gives the full variable domain: SAVISQKPSRDICQRGTSLTIQCQVDSQVTMMFWYRQQPGQSLTLIATANQGSEATYESGFVIDKFPISRPNLTFSTLTVSNMSPEDSSIYLCSVGADSYEKLFFGSGTQLSVL.

This rearrangement joins TRBV10-2 to TRBJ1-5; possibly TRBD1 for D (5 bases). V was pared by 8 bases and J by 5 bases, with 10 bases between. Germline V gives CDR1 WSHSY, CDR2 SAAADI. The CDR3 is 12 amino acids. CDR3 sequence: CASRDPDQPQHF. For the CDR3, the DNA is TGCGCCAGCCGGGACCCCGATCAGCCCCAGCATTTT.

The V call is TRBV2, the J call TRBJ1-5, with D tentatively TRBD1 (5 bases). Deletions cut 4 bases from V and 3 bases from J, with 7 bases between. Germline CDR1 is SNHLY and CDR2 is FYNNEI. CDR3 size: 13 residues. In nucleotides, the CDR3 is TGTGCCAGCAGTGCGGACACCAATCAGCCCCAGCATTTT. Translated, it gives CASSADTNQPQHF. The full variable domain, rest sourced from reference TRBV2 and TRBJ1-5, is EPEVTQTPSHQVTQMGQEVILRCVPISNHLYFYWYRQILGQKVEFLVSFYNNEISEKSEIFDDQFSVERPDGSNFTLKIRSTKLEDSAMYFCASSADTNQPQHFGDGTRLSIL.